This T cell receptor (beta chain) is from a study of T cells in Graves' hyperthyroidism and ophthalmopathy. Amplification of TCR beta CDR3 regions was performed using RNA transcripts as template. Using the HTBI primer set, a first-round RT-PCR was run on the TCR CDR3. A single record per CDR3 protein comes from TCRdb applying MiXCR to the multiplex PCR reads. The sample carries about 300,000 distinct CDR3 sequences, about 25% recorded once. This clonotype was found many times. V lost 1 base to trimming and J lost 3 bases; unmatched junction nucleotides: 7. CDR3 length: 16 residues. CDR1 and CDR2 from the germline V gene are SGHVS and FQNEAQ. Orbital computed tomography, thyroid ultrasound, serum thyroxine and TRAb, and clinical symptoms together informed the diagnoses.

This sequence joins TRBV7-8 and TRBJ2-7; TRBD1 matches at 9 bases. Material for sequencing was blood. The TCR sequence derives from a man in his forties or fifties with Graves' hyperthyroidism that later progressed to Graves' ophthalmopathy. This CDR3 is CASSLGFRDRVYEQYF. The CDR3 nucleotides read TGTGCCAGCAGCTTAGGGTTTCGGGACAGGGTCTACGAGCAGTACTTC.